This T cell receptor beta chain originates from a study of Ad26.COV2.S vaccination and SARS-CoV-2 variants (dated by TCRdb to the early 2020s). Regarding the complete study: The specificity and breadth of SARS-CoV-2-reactive T cell receptors after Ad26.COV2.S vaccination were assessed by TCRbeta repertoire sequencing. The TCR-sequenced set comprised approximately 32 samples: approximately 20 Ad26.COV2.S vaccine recipients, 5 placebo recipients and 8 SARS-CoV-2 convalescent individuals. Beyond this particular receptor, the publication reports: After vaccination, spike-specific CD8+ and CD4+ T cell responses were reported to show substantial breadth. Ad26.COV2.S recipients had higher spike-specific TCR breadth than placebo recipients (P = 0.0014). It was noted by the authors that total T cell responses may have been underestimated by the TCR breadth and depth analyses. Comparable non-spike TCR breadth was observed between vaccine and placebo recipients, consistent with only spike being contained in the vaccine.

With respect to this clone: Its target antigen remains unknown. No base qualities exist here, and no much larger clone lies one base off it.

The cysteine opens and the phenylalanine closes a CDR3 of 12 amino acids. The CDR3 DNA has 36 bases and is translated from base 1. CDR1 and CDR2, looked up from the germline V gene (reference sequence), are SEHNR and FQNEAQ. V lost 6 bases and J lost 4 bases; the stretch between them is 9 bases long. The time point label of this sample denotes: individuals recovered from natural SARS-CoV-2 infection. The immunoSEQ Assay was the method used to sequence TCRbeta CDR3 regions. After extraction, genomic DNA underwent amplification by bias-controlled multiplex PCR, followed by high-throughput sequencing. As for the original processing: To quantify the absolute abundance of each unique TCRbeta CDR3 region, sequences were collapsed and filtered. Usable DNA was measured by amplifying reference genes present in all nucleated cells, and TCRbeta template counts were normalized to that usable DNA to estimate T cell fraction. Repertoire TCRs were annotated as SARS-CoV-2-specific by exact matching of V gene, CDR3 amino acid sequence and J gene to a known reactive TCR set. The reference SARS-CoV-2 TCR set was derived from MIRA and filtered for enrichment in COVID-19-positive ImmuneCODE repertoires, a step that removed public or cross-reactive TCRs. Using the MIRA antigens, annotated TCRs were further analysed by specific ORF or by position within an ORF. Breadth was defined as the number of annotated unique rearrangements divided by the total number of unique productive rearrangements, and depth was defined as the summed frequency of the annotated unique rearrangements. TCR breadth was compared between groups using two-sided Wilcoxon rank-sum tests. What TCRdb holds here is the immuneACCESS table cut down to in-frame rearrangements. Part of the clones is not present; checked against another copy, under half of the missing clones reflect an unresolved V gene, and the others are unexplained. The V and J calls and clone size come from that table; D and trimming were worked out from the DNA. This sample is represented by over 85,000 clones; about four fifths of them were singletons. The biggest ten clones account for about 17% of the sample.

The chain employs TRBV7-9 and TRBJ1-1; no D segment can be confidently identified. The sequence came from a human donor who had recovered from COVID-19. The sample in question was peripheral blood, obtained after recovery from COVID-19. The bases are TGTGCCAGCAGTCGCGGTGGCACTGAAGCTTTCTTT. Its coded protein is CASSRGGTEAFF. Where the CDR3 stops, the reference TRBV7-9 and TRBJ1-1 genes take over; the full variable domain is DTGVSQNPRHKITKRGQNVTFRCDPISEHNRLYWYRQTLGQGPEFLTYFQNEAQLEKSRLLSDRFSAERPKGSFSTLEIQRTEQGDSAMYLCASSRGGTEAFFGQGTRLTVV.